Sequencing of this TCR beta chain was carried out in a study of shared clonotypes between healthy human individuals. Overall study findings and caveats: Naive subsets tended to show greater estimated richness than memory subsets.

A note on this clone: What it binds is not known.

Per sorted-subset replicate PCR, input was around 200 ng DNA, representing roughly 28,000 T cell genomes. Sequenced by immunoSEQ multiplex PCR; TCRdb stores in-frame clones only, minus some. The sample has approximately 1.5 million clones, around 98% seen once. The CDR3 spans 12 residues. The V gene lost 2 bases and the J gene lost 5 bases, with 4 bases spanning the gap. Germline CDR1 reads MNHNS; CDR2 reads SASEGT. The chain couples TRBV6-1 to TRBJ1-5; D not resolved. Input material: naive CD4+ T cells sorted from blood. As to subset: CD45RA+ positively selected. This sequence was found in a man under 40 in good health. This CDR3 is CASSESYQPQHF. DNA for the CDR3: TGTGCCAGCAGTGAATCCTATCAGCCCCAGCATTTT.